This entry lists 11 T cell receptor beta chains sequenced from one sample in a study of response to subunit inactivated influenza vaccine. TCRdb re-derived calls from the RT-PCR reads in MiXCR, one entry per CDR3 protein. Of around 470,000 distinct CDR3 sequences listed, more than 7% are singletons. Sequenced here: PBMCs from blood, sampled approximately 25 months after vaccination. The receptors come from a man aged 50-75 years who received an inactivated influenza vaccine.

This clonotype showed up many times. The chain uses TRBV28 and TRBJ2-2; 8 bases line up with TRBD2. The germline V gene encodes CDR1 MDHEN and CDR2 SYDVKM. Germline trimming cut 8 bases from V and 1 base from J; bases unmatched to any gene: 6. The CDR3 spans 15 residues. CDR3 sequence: CASQRSGGNTGELFF. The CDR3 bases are TGTGCCAGCCAGCGGAGCGGGGGGAACACCGGGGAGCTGTTTTTT.

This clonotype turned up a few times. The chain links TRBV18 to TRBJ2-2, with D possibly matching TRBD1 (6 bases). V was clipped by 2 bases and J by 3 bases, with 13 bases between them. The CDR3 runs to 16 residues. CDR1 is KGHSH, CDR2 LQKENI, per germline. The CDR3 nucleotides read TGTGCCAGCTCACCAGTGAGACAGGCGGACACCGGGGAGCTGTTTTTT. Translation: CASSPVRQADTGELFF. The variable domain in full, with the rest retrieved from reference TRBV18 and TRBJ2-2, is NAGVMQNPRHLVRRRGQEARLRCSPMKGHSHVYWYRQLPEEGLKFMVYLQKENIIDESGMPKERFSAEFPKEGPSILRIQQVVRGDSAAYFCASSPVRQADTGELFFGEGSRLTVL.

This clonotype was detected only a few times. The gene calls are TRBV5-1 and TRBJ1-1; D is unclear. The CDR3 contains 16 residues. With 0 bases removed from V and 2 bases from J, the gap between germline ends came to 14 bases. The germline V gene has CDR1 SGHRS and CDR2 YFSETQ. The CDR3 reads CASSLGGGVINTEAFF. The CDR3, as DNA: TGCGCCAGCAGCTTGGGTGGTGGGGTGATAAACACTGAAGCTTTCTTT.

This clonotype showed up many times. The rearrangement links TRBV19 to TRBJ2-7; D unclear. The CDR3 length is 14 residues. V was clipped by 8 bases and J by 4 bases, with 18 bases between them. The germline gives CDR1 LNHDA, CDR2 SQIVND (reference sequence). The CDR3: CASSREGGFYEQYF. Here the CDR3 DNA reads TGTGCCAGTTCACGTGAAGGCGGATTTTACGAGCAGTACTTC.

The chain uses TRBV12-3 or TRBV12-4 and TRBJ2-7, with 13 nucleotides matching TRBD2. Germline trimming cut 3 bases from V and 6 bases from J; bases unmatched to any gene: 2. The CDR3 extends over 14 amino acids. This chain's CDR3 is CASSLGTSGTEQYF. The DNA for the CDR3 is TGTGCCAGCAGTTTGGGGACTAGCGGGACCGAGCAGTACTTC.

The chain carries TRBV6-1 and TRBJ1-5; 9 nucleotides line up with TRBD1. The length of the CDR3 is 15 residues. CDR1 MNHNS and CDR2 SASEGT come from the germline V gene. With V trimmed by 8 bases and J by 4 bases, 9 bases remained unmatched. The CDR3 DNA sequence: TGTGCCAGCCAATCGTCGGGACAGGGTAATCAGCCCCAGCATTTT. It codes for CASQSSGQGNQPQHF.

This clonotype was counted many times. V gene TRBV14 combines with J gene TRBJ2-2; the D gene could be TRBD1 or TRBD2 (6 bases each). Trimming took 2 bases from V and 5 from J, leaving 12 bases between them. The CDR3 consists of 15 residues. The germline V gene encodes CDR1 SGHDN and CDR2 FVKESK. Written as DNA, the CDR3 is TGTGCCAGCAGCCAACTGTGGGGGGCTACCGGGGAGCTGTTTTTT. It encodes CASSQLWGATGELFF.

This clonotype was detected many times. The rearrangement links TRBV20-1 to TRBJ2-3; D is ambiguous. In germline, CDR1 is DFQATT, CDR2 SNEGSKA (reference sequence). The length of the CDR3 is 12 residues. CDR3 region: CSAGRGTDTQYF. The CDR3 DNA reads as TGCAGCGCAGGACGGGGCACAGATACGCAGTATTTT.

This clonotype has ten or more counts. The CDR3 protein is CASSRDGHLTEAFF. DNA of the CDR3: TGTGCCAGCAGCCGGGACGGCCACCTGACTGAAGCTTTCTTT. The chain is built from TRBV6-2 or TRBV6-3 and TRBJ1-1; tentatively, D is TRBD1 (5 bases). V was trimmed by 6 bases and J by 5 bases, leaving 16 bases between them. The CDR3 has 14 amino acids. Germline CDR1 MNHEY, CDR2 SVGEGT.

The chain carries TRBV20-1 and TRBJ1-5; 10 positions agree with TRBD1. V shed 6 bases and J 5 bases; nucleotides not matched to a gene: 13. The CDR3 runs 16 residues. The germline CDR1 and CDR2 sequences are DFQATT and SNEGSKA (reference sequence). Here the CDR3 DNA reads TGCAGTGCCATAATAGGGAAGGGACAGGGGTATCAGCCCCAGCATTTT. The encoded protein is CSAIIGKGQGYQPQHF.

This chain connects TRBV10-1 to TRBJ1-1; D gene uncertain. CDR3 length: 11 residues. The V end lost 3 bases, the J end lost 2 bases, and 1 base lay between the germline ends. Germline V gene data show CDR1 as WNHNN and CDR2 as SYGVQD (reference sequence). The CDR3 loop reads CASSDNTEAFF. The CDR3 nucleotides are TGCGCCAGCAGTGACAACACTGAAGCTTTCTTT.